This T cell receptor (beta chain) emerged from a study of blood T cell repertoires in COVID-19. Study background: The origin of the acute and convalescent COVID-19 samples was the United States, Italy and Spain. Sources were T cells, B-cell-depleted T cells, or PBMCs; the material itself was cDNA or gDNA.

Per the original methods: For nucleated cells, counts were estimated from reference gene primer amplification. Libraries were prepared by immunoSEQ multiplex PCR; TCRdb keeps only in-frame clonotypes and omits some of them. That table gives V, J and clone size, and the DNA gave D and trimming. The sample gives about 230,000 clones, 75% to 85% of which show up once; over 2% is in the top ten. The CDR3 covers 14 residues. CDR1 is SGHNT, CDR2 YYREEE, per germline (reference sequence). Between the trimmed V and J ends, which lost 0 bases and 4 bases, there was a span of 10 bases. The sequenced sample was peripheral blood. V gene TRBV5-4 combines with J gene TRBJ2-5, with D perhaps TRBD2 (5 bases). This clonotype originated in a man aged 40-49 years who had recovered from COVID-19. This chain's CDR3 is CASSLAGNRETQYF. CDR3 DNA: TGTGCCAGCAGCTTGGCGGGGAACCGAGAGACCCAGTACTTC. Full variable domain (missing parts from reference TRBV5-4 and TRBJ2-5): ETGVTQSPTHLIKTRGQQVTLRCSSQSGHNTVSWYQQALGQGPQFIFQYYREEENGRGNFPPRFSGLQFPNYSSELNVNALELDDSALYLCASSLAGNRETQYFGPGTRLLVL.